The 3 T cell receptor beta chains in this list originate from one sample, sequenced in a study of CD8+ T cells in alopecia areata. Documented treatment: oral pan-JAK inhibitor, 5-10 mg twice daily. RNA was extracted and reverse transcribed into cDNA as the sequencing template. The method was immunoSEQ multiplex PCR; TCRdb's version includes in-frame clones alone and lacks a portion of them. The table has a few hundred thousand clones, roughly two fifths seen once. The sample here was CD4+ T cells sorted from blood, taken between weeks 30 and 35, from a patient treated with tofacitinib. These receptor sequences come from a human donor with alopecia areata.

This clone appeared a few times. The V gene is TRBV5-1, the J gene TRBJ2-5, with 11 positions matching TRBD2. The CDR3 covers 18 residues. Germline assignment: CDR1 SGHRS and CDR2 YFSETQ. J lost 5 bases, V lost 0 bases, and 12 bases had no gene match. The CDR3 bases are TGCGCCAGCAGCTTGGGACGTAGCGGGAGGGCCTTTGAGGAGACCCAGTACTTC. Residues: CASSLGRSGRAFEETQYF.

The J gene is TRBJ1-2, the V gene TRBV25-1, with D perhaps matching TRBD1 (5 bases). Germline CDR1 reads MGHDK; CDR2 reads SYGVNS. This CDR3 is 15 amino acids long. Trimming pared 4 bases from V and 3 bases from J, leaving 15 bases between. The CDR3 reads CASSAARTGDYGYTF. DNA for the CDR3: TGTGCCAGCAGTGCCGCTAGGACGGGGGACTATGGCTACACCTTC.

The chain couples TRBV7-2 to TRBJ2-5, with D unclear. Trimming removed 4 bases from V and 4 bases from J, with 13 bases in between. Germline CDR1 reads SGHTA; CDR2 reads FQGNSA. This CDR3 has 14 amino acids. CDR3 loop: CASSWTGLGETQYF. The CDR3 nucleotides read TGTGCCAGCAGCTGGACGGGTTTGGGAGAGACCCAGTACTTC.